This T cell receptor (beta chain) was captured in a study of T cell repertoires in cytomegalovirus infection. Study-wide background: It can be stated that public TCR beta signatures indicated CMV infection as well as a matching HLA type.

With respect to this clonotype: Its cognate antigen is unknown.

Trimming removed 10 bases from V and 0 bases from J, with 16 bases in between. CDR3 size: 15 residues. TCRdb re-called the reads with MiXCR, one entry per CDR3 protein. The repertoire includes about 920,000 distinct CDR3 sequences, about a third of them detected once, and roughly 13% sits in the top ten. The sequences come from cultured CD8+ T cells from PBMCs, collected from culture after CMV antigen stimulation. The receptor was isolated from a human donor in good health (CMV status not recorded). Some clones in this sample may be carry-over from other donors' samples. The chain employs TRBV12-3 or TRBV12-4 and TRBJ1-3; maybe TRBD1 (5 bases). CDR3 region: CANTLDGHSGNTIYF. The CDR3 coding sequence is TGTGCCAACACGCTGGACGGACACTCTGGAAACACCATATATTTT.